The T cell receptor (beta chain) described here comes from a study of OX40 agonist ivuxolimab in advanced cancers. Study results and caveats: Certain nonresponders additionally had low normalized T-cell clonal expansion.

The CDR3 extends over 14 amino acids. Germline trimming cut 1 base from V and 2 bases from J; bases unmatched to any gene: 1. Germline V gene sequence: CDR1 SGHTA, CDR2 FQGTGA. At least ten counts were recorded for this clone. No antigen is known for it. Other DNA sequences from this sample encode an identical CDR3 as well. Produced via immunoSEQ multiplex PCR; TCRdb's table is partial and in-frame only. The sample has fewer than 6,000 clones, 71% seen once. This sample comprised CD4+ or CD8+ T cells sorted from blood, obtained in a trial of the OX40 agonist ivuxolimab. The rearrangement joins TRBV7-3 to TRBJ2-5; TRBD2 agrees at 7 bases. The TCR comes from an adult with an advanced solid tumor such as melanoma, head and neck, liver or kidney cancer. DNA of the CDR3: TGTGCCAGCAGCTTAATGGGAGGGCAAGAGACCCAGTACTTC. Translated, it gives CASSLMGGQETQYF.